This is a list of T cell receptor beta chains from one sample in a study of T cell repertoires in cytomegalovirus infection. A single record per CDR3 protein comes from TCRdb applying MiXCR to the reads. Of fewer than 1,000,000 distinct CDR3 sequences in the sample, 31% were seen once. Their antigens remain unidentified. Sequencing used cultured CD8+ T cells from PBMCs, obtained from culture after CMV antigen stimulation. The receptor set was obtained from a human donor in good health (CMV status not recorded). Some clones in this sample may be carry-over from other donors' samples. Each CDR3 is given with its conserved first and last residue. Fields, in order: CDR3 length, J gene, D gene, clone size, V gene, CDR3 protein, CDR3 DNA. The D gene is left open where the match is weak. Only part of the rows carry a size: once, few, many, or a class if the clone is expanded.

len: 17
j_gene: TRBJ2-5
d_gene: TRBD2
abundance: once
v_gene: TRBV25-1
CDR3aa: CASSEYFSGGHQETQYF
CDR3nt: TGTGCCAGCAGTGAATATTTTAGCGGGGGGCACCAAGAGACCCAGTACTTC

len: 17
j_gene: TRBJ2-1
d_gene: TRBD2
abundance: many
v_gene: TRBV6-2/TRBV6-3
CDR3aa: CASSYDSGTSYNNEQFF
CDR3nt: TGTGCCAGCAGTTACGACTCCGGGACTAGCTACAACAATGAGCAGTTCTTC

len: 14
j_gene: TRBJ1-2
d_gene: .
abundance: few
v_gene: TRBV6-5
CDR3aa: CASSYSGGGGGYTF
CDR3nt: TGTGCCAGCAGTTACTCGGGAGGGGGAGGGGGCTACACCTTC

len: 14
j_gene: TRBJ1-5
d_gene: .
abundance: .
v_gene: TRBV20-1
CDR3aa: CSARAWAGDPAQHF
CDR3nt: TGCAGTGCTAGAGCCTGGGCCGGGGATCCAGCCCAGCATTTT

len: 14
j_gene: TRBJ2-7
d_gene: .
abundance: few
v_gene: TRBV7-8
CDR3aa: CASSSAGFPYEQYF
CDR3nt: TGTGCCAGCAGCTCCGCAGGGTTCCCCTACGAGCAGTACTTC

len: 16
j_gene: TRBJ2-1
d_gene: .
abundance: .
v_gene: TRBV11-2
CDR3aa: CASSLATQGGNNEQFF
CDR3nt: TGTGCCAGCAGCTTAGCAACCCAGGGAGGCAACAATGAGCAGTTCTTC

len: 14
j_gene: TRBJ2-1
d_gene: .
abundance: few
v_gene: TRBV6-2/TRBV6-3
CDR3aa: CASTSGASYNEQFF
CDR3nt: TGTGCCAGCACTTCCGGAGCGTCATACAATGAGCAGTTCTTC

len: 15
j_gene: TRBJ2-7
d_gene: .
abundance: .
v_gene: TRBV29-1
CDR3aa: CSVDLLGRGGYEQYF
CDR3nt: TGCAGCGTTGATCTTCTAGGGAGGGGGGGATACGAGCAGTACTTC

len: 18
j_gene: TRBJ2-2
d_gene: .
abundance: .
v_gene: TRBV6-6
CDR3aa: CASSYSTGTFFGGGELFF
CDR3nt: TGTGCCAGCAGTTACTCGACGGGGACCTTTTTCGGCGGCGGGGAGCTGTTTTTT

len: 14
j_gene: TRBJ2-7
d_gene: .
abundance: .
v_gene: TRBV5-1
CDR3aa: CASSPRLDSYEQYF
CDR3nt: TGCGCCAGCAGCCCCCGACTAGATTCGTACGAGCAGTACTTC

len: 18
j_gene: TRBJ2-1
d_gene: TRBD2
abundance: many
v_gene: TRBV7-2
CDR3aa: CASSLLLAGGIIYNEQFF
CDR3nt: TGTGCCAGCAGCCTCCTACTAGCGGGGGGGATAATCTACAATGAGCAGTTCTTC

len: 14
j_gene: TRBJ1-1
d_gene: .
abundance: .
v_gene: TRBV15
CDR3aa: CATSRAGRNTEAFF
CDR3nt: TGTGCCACCAGCAGAGCTGGACGGAACACTGAAGCTTTCTTT

len: 15
j_gene: TRBJ1-5
d_gene: .
abundance: few
v_gene: TRBV6-5
CDR3aa: CASSYSDEGNQPQHF
CDR3nt: TGTGCCAGCAGTTACTCGGATGAGGGCAATCAGCCCCAGCATTTT

len: 17
j_gene: TRBJ2-4
d_gene: .
abundance: .
v_gene: TRBV19
CDR3aa: CASSFSGEGAWKNIQYF
CDR3nt: TGTGCCAGTAGTTTCTCCGGTGAGGGCGCGTGGAAAAACATTCAGTACTTC

len: 12
j_gene: TRBJ2-5
d_gene: .
abundance: many
v_gene: TRBV7-9
CDR3aa: CASSLTSETQYF
CDR3nt: TGTGCCAGCAGCTTAACTTCGGAGACCCAGTACTTC

len: 16
j_gene: TRBJ2-5
d_gene: TRBD1
abundance: .
v_gene: TRBV28
CDR3aa: CASSLWGQAPSGAQYF
CDR3nt: TGTGCCAGCAGTTTGTGGGGACAGGCGCCTTCAGGAGCTCAGTACTTC

len: 15
j_gene: TRBJ1-2
d_gene: TRBD1
abundance: .
v_gene: TRBV5-1
CDR3aa: CASSLEGQGARGYTF
CDR3nt: TGCGCCAGCAGCTTGGAAGGACAGGGGGCGCGTGGCTACACCTTC

len: 14
j_gene: TRBJ2-1
d_gene: .
abundance: few
v_gene: TRBV19
CDR3aa: CASSIDGLHNEQFF
CDR3nt: TGTGCCAGTAGTATAGATGGACTCCACAATGAGCAGTTCTTC

len: 15
j_gene: TRBJ1-2
d_gene: .
abundance: .
v_gene: TRBV7-2
CDR3aa: CASSSTAPGIYGYTF
CDR3nt: TGTGCCAGCAGCTCGACAGCGCCAGGCATCTATGGCTACACCTTC

len: 15
j_gene: TRBJ2-1
d_gene: TRBD2
abundance: .
v_gene: TRBV7-7
CDR3aa: CASSISGGAGNEQFF
CDR3nt: TGTGCTAGCAGCATTAGCGGGGGGGCCGGGAATGAGCAGTTCTTC

len: 11
j_gene: TRBJ1-6
d_gene: .
abundance: few
v_gene: TRBV27
CDR3aa: CASGIISPLHF
CDR3nt: TGTGCCAGCGGGATTATTTCACCCCTCCACTTT

len: 19
j_gene: TRBJ2-6
d_gene: .
abundance: many
v_gene: TRBV11-2
CDR3aa: CASSSHSGTPKEGANVLTF
CDR3nt: TGTGCCAGCAGCTCGCATTCCGGGACACCGAAGGAGGGGGCCAACGTCCTGACTTTC

len: 14
j_gene: TRBJ2-7
d_gene: .
abundance: .
v_gene: TRBV15
CDR3aa: CATSWGRRNYEQYF
CDR3nt: TGTGCCACCAGCTGGGGACGGCGAAACTACGAGCAGTACTTC

len: 17
j_gene: TRBJ1-1
d_gene: TRBD1
abundance: many
v_gene: TRBV7-2
CDR3aa: CASSLDPPQGANTEAFF
CDR3nt: TGTGCCAGCAGCTTAGACCCGCCACAGGGGGCGAACACTGAAGCTTTCTTT

len: 18
j_gene: TRBJ2-1
d_gene: .
abundance: many
v_gene: TRBV11-3
CDR3aa: CASSLSGSALAPYNEQFF
CDR3nt: TGTGCCAGCAGCTTATCGGGGTCGGCCCTGGCACCCTACAATGAGCAGTTCTTC

len: 12
j_gene: TRBJ2-3
d_gene: .
abundance: .
v_gene: TRBV7-6
CDR3aa: CASSRQTDTQYF
CDR3nt: TGTGCCAGCAGCCGACAGACAGATACGCAGTATTTT

len: 14
j_gene: TRBJ2-5
d_gene: TRBD1
abundance: many
v_gene: TRBV27
CDR3aa: CASSFRTGQETQYF
CDR3nt: TGTGCCAGCAGTTTCCGGACAGGGCAAGAGACCCAGTACTTC

len: 14
j_gene: TRBJ2-1
d_gene: .
abundance: many
v_gene: TRBV7-2
CDR3aa: CASSLALTDNEQFF
CDR3nt: TGTGCCAGCAGCTTAGCGTTAACCGACAATGAGCAGTTCTTC

len: 13
j_gene: TRBJ1-6
d_gene: .
abundance: .
v_gene: TRBV5-1
CDR3aa: CASSLKGDSPLHF
CDR3nt: TGCGCCAGCAGCTTGAAGGGGGACTCACCCCTCCACTTT

len: 18
j_gene: TRBJ1-1
d_gene: .
abundance: .
v_gene: TRBV6-6
CDR3aa: CASSYSLGGWRGDTEAFF
CDR3nt: TGTGCCAGCAGTTACAGCTTGGGGGGGTGGCGGGGGGACACTGAAGCTTTCTTT

len: 15
j_gene: TRBJ2-1
d_gene: .
abundance: few
v_gene: TRBV6-2/TRBV6-3
CDR3aa: CASRASGLAYNEQFF
CDR3nt: TGTGCCAGCAGGGCCAGCGGCCTAGCCTACAATGAGCAGTTCTTC

len: 12
j_gene: TRBJ2-5
d_gene: .
abundance: .
v_gene: TRBV10-3
CDR3aa: CAPEGRELTQYF
CDR3nt: TGTGCCCCCGAGGGCAGGGAACTTACCCAGTACTTC

len: 17
j_gene: TRBJ2-1
d_gene: TRBD2
abundance: few
v_gene: TRBV4-3
CDR3aa: CASSPVGLAGGRDEQFF
CDR3nt: TGCGCCAGCAGCCCCGTTGGGCTAGCGGGGGGGCGGGATGAGCAGTTCTTC

len: 15
j_gene: TRBJ2-5
d_gene: .
abundance: many
v_gene: TRBV7-2
CDR3aa: CASSLDLQGQETQYF
CDR3nt: TGTGCCAGCAGCTTGGACTTGCAGGGCCAAGAGACCCAGTACTTC